There are a few counts of the clone carrying this T cell receptor beta chain. The data stem from a study of T cell repertoires in cytomegalovirus infection. Via MiXCR, TCRdb re-called the reads, giving one row per CDR3 protein. Here the sample spans hundreds of thousands of distinct CDR3 sequences, less than 25% being singletons. The CDR3 runs to 11 residues. Germline loops: CDR1 LNHDA, CDR2 SQIVND (reference sequence). Between the trimmed V and J ends, which lost 7 bases and 7 bases, there was a span of 10 bases. The sequence came from a human donor in good health (CMV status not recorded). Some clones in this sample may be carry-over from other donors' samples. Sample: CD8+ T cells from PBMCs. V and J are TRBV19 and TRBJ1-2, with D possibly being TRBD1 (5 bases). DNA of the CDR3: TGTGCCAGTACCAGGGCCGGTGGCTACACCTTC. Residues: CASTRAGGYTF.